This T cell receptor beta chain derives from a study of T-cell reconstitution after alpha-beta-depleted transplantation in children (dated by TCRdb to the mid-2010s). Describing the broader study: The study quantitatively tracked T-cell immune reconstitution after TCRalphabeta/CD19-depleted allogeneic hematopoietic cell transplantation in children using TCR repertoire profiling. Overall results and qualifications from the work: About two months after transplant, the apparently early recovery of alphabetaT-cell counts reportedly depended on just several hundred clones that had expanded rapidly and came from non-depleted graft cells. Over the following months the frequencies of hyperexpanded clones went down, and after one year T-cell counts and TCRbeta diversity were mostly credited to newly produced T cells. In some patients, high TCRbeta diversity at day 60 was attributed to recipient T cells and intrathymic progenitors that had survived conditioning.

Libraries were built with PCR. Instrument on record: Illumina HiSeq 2500. Molecular barcoding was employed in the preparation of TCR libraries, with unique molecular identifiers being used to normalize TCRbeta repertoire quantification. TCRdb trimmed public reads at Q25 via fastp, called clones via MiXCR and kept in-frame beta chains. Every entry covers one CDR3 protein and lists the most common genes and DNA from its rows. This sample comprises around 580,000 distinct CDR3 sequences, 25% to 30% of them detected only once. The ten top clones hold 36% of the sample. Comments on this clonotype: The target of this receptor is not known. No quality values exist for individual bases; no much larger clone is one base distant.

Sample treatment or condition, as interpreted from the label and publication: allogeneic hematopoietic cell transplantation with graft depleted of TCRalphabeta T cells and CD19 B cells. TCRalphabeta/CD19-depleted allogeneic hematopoietic cell grafts were given to the transplant recipients, all of whom were children. From a lookup of the germline V gene, CDR1 and CDR2 are ENHRY and SYGVKD. Unmatched junction bases come to 4, with V trimmed by 5 bases and J by 7 bases. Including cysteine and phenylalanine, the CDR3 has 12 amino acids. Here the CDR3 DNA is all that survives: 36 bases in frame from base 1.

The sequence joins TRBV10-3 to TRBJ1-2, with TRBD1 identical over 7 junction bases. This sample comprised PBMCs, obtained before TCRalphabeta/CD19-depleted stem cell transplant. This receptor was obtained from a boy under three years old with Wiskott-Aldrich syndrome, due to receive a stem cell transplant. The nucleotides are TGTGCCATCAGTAGACAGGGCGGTGGCTACACCTTC. This gives the protein CAISRQGGGYTF.